These 20 T cell receptor beta chains were all obtained from the same sample, sequenced in a study of PD-L1 blockade in urothelial cancer (dated by TCRdb to about 2017). In light of the paper, this sample's time point label describes: peripheral blood 6 weeks after treatment start. Receptor libraries were prepared by the immunoSEQ multiplex PCR assay. This immuneACCESS table, as held by TCRdb, lists in-frame sequences with V and J called but not all clones. Of the missing ones, under half trace to an unresolved V gene in checked studies; the others have no known cause. Across this sample there are tens of thousands of clones, with 91% seen only once. Approximately 7.5% of the sample goes to the ten largest clones. Specimen: PBMCs, collected around atezolizumab (anti-PD-L1) treatment. These receptors were obtained from a man between 70 and 80 years old with urothelial cancer.

This sequence joins TRBV5-1 and TRBJ2-6, with TRBD1 matching 10 bases. Germline V CDR1 and CDR2: SGHRS, YFSETQ. The CDR3 has 19 residues. J gave up 1 base and V 3 bases, and 10 bases lay outside the gene matches. CDR3 sequence: CASSYRQGAVLSGANVLTF. The CDR3 DNA reads as TGCGCCAGCAGCTACCGACAGGGGGCCGTCTTATCTGGGGCCAACGTCCTGACTTTC. Complete variable domain (other parts from reference TRBV5-1 and TRBJ2-6): KAGVTQTPRYLIKTRGQQVTLSCSPISGHRSVSWYQQTPGQGLQFLFEYFSETQRNKGNFPGRFSGRQFSNSRSEMNVSTLELGDSALYLCASSYRQGAVLSGANVLTFGAGSRLTVL.

The chain uses TRBV6-5 and TRBJ2-1; tentative D call: TRBD1 (6 bases). V was cut by 5 bases and J by 2 bases, with 7 bases left in between. The germline V gene has CDR1 MNHEY and CDR2 SVGAGI. This CDR3 is 13 amino acids long. Written as DNA, the CDR3 is TGTGCCAGCAGTCCAGGGGCCTACAATGAGCAGTTCTTC. It yields the protein CASSPGAYNEQFF.

The V gene is TRBV5-6, the J gene TRBJ2-3; TRBD2 matches 10 bases. V lost 0 bases, J lost 5 bases, and 9 bases stayed unmatched. Germline CDR1 SGHDT, CDR2 YYEEEE. CDR3 size: 17 residues. CDR3 in DNA: TGTGCCAGCAGCTTGGCCTCTAGCGGGAGTAGTGGAGATACGCAGTATTTT. It encodes CASSLASSGSSGDTQYF.

The chain combines TRBV25-1 with TRBJ2-7; D gene uncertain. The CDR3 has 13 residues. V was clipped by 4 bases and J by 6 bases, with 13 bases between them. Germline lookup yields CDR1 MGHDK and CDR2 SYGVNS. The CDR3 bases are TGTGCCAGCAGTGGACGCCTGAGGAGCGAGCAGTACTTC. It codes for CASSGRLRSEQYF.

This sequence joins TRBV10-2 and TRBJ2-2; tentatively, D is TRBD2 (6 bases). V dropped 6 bases and J dropped 5 bases, with 10 bases sitting between them. The CDR3 runs 13 residues. From germline, CDR1 is WSHSY and CDR2 SAAADI. CDR3 region: CASRPGTTGELFF. The CDR3 nucleotides read TGCGCCAGCAGACCCGGGACTACCGGGGAGCTGTTTTTT.

The CDR3, as DNA: TGTGCCAGCAGCTTTTTTGCGGGGGCAACAGATACGCAGTATTTT. This translates into CASSFFAGATDTQYF. This chain joins TRBV11-2 and TRBJ2-3, with TRBD2 as a possible D gene (7 bases). Between the trimmed V and J ends, which lost 3 bases and 3 bases, there was a span of 13 bases. The germline V gene has CDR1 SGHAT and CDR2 FQNNGV. CDR3 size: 15 residues.

The chain recombines TRBV27 with TRBJ2-5; 7 bases map to TRBD1. The V gene end was trimmed by 4 bases and the J gene end by 1 base; junction bases not matched to a gene: 6. The CDR3 is 15 amino acids. Germline CDR1 MNHEY, CDR2 SMNVEV (reference sequence). The CDR3 loop is CASSSRDRIQETQYF. In DNA form, the CDR3 reads TGTGCCAGCAGTTCCAGGGACAGAATCCAAGAGACCCAGTACTTC.

A few counts support this clone. This chain links TRBV28 with TRBJ2-2; possible D gene TRBD2, 7 bases. V lost 7 bases, J lost 4 bases, and 16 bases lay in between. CDR1 is MDHEN, CDR2 SYDVKM, per germline. The CDR3 contains 15 residues. The CDR3 protein is CASTRGGSVTGELFF. Here the CDR3 DNA reads TGTGCCAGCACGAGGGGGGGGTCGGTCACCGGGGAGCTGTTTTTT.

The CDR3 DNA reads as TGCGCCAGCAGCCGTGACAACTACGAGCAGTACTTC. It encodes CASSRDNYEQYF. This chain uses TRBV5-1 with TRBJ2-7; D gene ambiguous. V was pared by 4 bases and J by 3 bases, with 8 bases between. Germline lookup yields CDR1 SGHRS and CDR2 YFSETQ. The CDR3 has 12 residues.

V usage is TRBV2 and J usage is TRBJ1-5; D may be TRBD1 (6 bases). CDR3 length: 16 residues. The V gene lost 5 bases and the J gene lost 0 bases, with 14 bases spanning the gap. CDR1 is SNHLY, CDR2 FYNNEI, per germline. CDR3: CASSPDSAYSNQPQHF. The CDR3, as DNA: TGTGCCAGCAGTCCGGACAGTGCATATAGCAATCAGCCCCAGCATTTT.

V and J are TRBV19 and TRBJ1-1; 7 nucleotides agree with TRBD1. Trimming at V came to 6 bases and at J to 0 bases, leaving 7 bases not matched to a gene. The length of the CDR3 is 15 residues. Per germline, CDR1 LNHDA and CDR2 SQIVND (reference sequence). CDR3 DNA sequence: TGTGCCAGTAGAACACAGGGGACGATGAACACTGAAGCTTTCTTT. Protein sequence: CASRTQGTMNTEAFF.

The chain employs TRBV7-9 and TRBJ1-2, with D tentatively TRBD1 (5 bases). The CDR3 totals 13 residues. The V end lost 3 bases, the J end lost 4 bases, and 9 bases lay between the germline ends. Germline CDR1 SEHNR, CDR2 FQNEAQ (reference sequence). This CDR3 is CASSLGGSYGYTF. CDR3 coding DNA: TGTGCCAGCAGCTTGGGGGGGTCCTATGGCTACACCTTC.

The CDR3 coding sequence is TGTGCCAGCAGCCCGAGGGCAGGGGAGTACTCTGGGGCCAACGTCCTGACTTTC. It yields the protein CASSPRAGEYSGANVLTF. The rearrangement uses TRBV11-2 and TRBJ2-6; possibly TRBD1 for D (6 bases). The germline gives CDR1 SGHAT, CDR2 FQNNGV. Trimming removed 5 bases from V and 0 bases from J, with 17 bases in between. CDR3 length: 18 amino acids.

This chain uses TRBV7-2 with TRBJ2-1; tentatively, D is TRBD1 (6 bases). Trimming took 6 bases from V and 6 from J, leaving 12 bases between them. The CDR3 sequence is 13 residues long. Germline loops: CDR1 SGHTA, CDR2 FQGNSA. DNA for the CDR3: TGTGCCAGCAGACCTCAGGGGACCAATGAGCAGTTCTTC. Protein product: CASRPQGTNEQFF.

This chain connects TRBV28 to TRBJ2-5; weak D call: TRBD1 (6 bases). V lost 5 bases, J lost 5 bases, and 15 bases lay in between. CDR1 is MDHEN and CDR2 is SYDVKM in the germline V gene. The CDR3 sequence is 14 residues long. This CDR3 reads CASSHPQGRETQYF. Here the CDR3 DNA reads TGTGCCAGCAGTCATCCACAGGGTCGGGAGACCCAGTACTTC.

V and J are TRBV9 and TRBJ2-7; the match to TRBD2 covers 14 bases. This CDR3 region has 16 residues. After removal of 3 bases from V and 5 bases from J, the junction contained 7 bases not matched to a gene. Germline V CDR1 and CDR2: SGDLS, YYNGEE. The CDR3 is CASSDRLAGGYHEQYF. Written as DNA, the CDR3 is TGTGCCAGCAGCGATAGACTAGCGGGAGGGTACCACGAGCAGTACTTC.

V gene TRBV7-9 combines with J gene TRBJ2-1; TRBD2 matches 7 bases. CDR1 is SEHNR, CDR2 FQNEAQ, per germline (reference sequence). V trimming: 4 bases; J trimming: 11 bases; junction bases outside the gene matches: 8. The CDR3 covers 13 residues. This CDR3 is CASSSAGTTQQFF. In nucleotides, the CDR3 is TGTGCCAGCAGCTCCGCCGGGACTACTCAGCAGTTCTTC. Supplemented by reference TRBV7-9 and TRBJ2-1, the full variable domain reads DTGVSQNPRHKITKRGQNVTFRCDPISEHNRLYWYRQTLGQGPEFLTYFQNEAQLEKSRLLSDRFSAERPKGSFSTLEIQRTEQGDSAMYLCASSSAGTTQQFFGPGTRLTVL.

V usage is TRBV7-3 and J usage is TRBJ2-1; 14 bases fit TRBD2. The CDR3 loop spans 17 amino acids. Germline-derived CDR1 and CDR2 are SGHTA and FQGTGA. V shed 5 bases and J 9 bases; nucleotides not matched to a gene: 12. In nucleotides, the CDR3 is TGTGCCAGCAGCCTCCTACCTCCGGGACTAGCGGGAGCTGAGCAGTTCTTC. Protein: CASSLLPPGLAGAEQFF.

The chain links TRBV15 to TRBJ1-4; 10 bases are a match to TRBD1. V dropped 4 bases and J dropped 3; count of bases not matched to a gene: 5. Per germline, CDR1 LNHNV and CDR2 YYDKDF (reference sequence). This CDR3 has 16 residues. The CDR3 DNA sequence: TGTGCCACCAGCACCGACAGGGGGCGGGCTAATGAAAAACTGTTTTTT. Its translation is CATSTDRGRANEKLFF. Variable domain in full (rest from reference TRBV15 and TRBJ1-4): DAMVIQNPRYQVTQFGKPVTLSCSQTLNHNVMYWYQQKSSQAPKLLFHYYDKDFNNEADTPDNFQSRRPNTSFCFLDIRSPGLGDTAMYLCATSTDRGRANEKLFFGSGTQLSVL.

V and J are TRBV6-5 and TRBJ2-7; 10 bases are a match to TRBD2. J gave up 6 bases and V 0 bases, and 5 bases lay outside the gene matches. The germline gives CDR1 MNHEY, CDR2 SVGAGI. The CDR3 consists of 15 residues. The CDR3 coding sequence is TGTGCCAGCAGTTACTCCAGCGGGAGGGCCGGCGAGCAGTACTTC. Protein product: CASSYSSGRAGEQYF.